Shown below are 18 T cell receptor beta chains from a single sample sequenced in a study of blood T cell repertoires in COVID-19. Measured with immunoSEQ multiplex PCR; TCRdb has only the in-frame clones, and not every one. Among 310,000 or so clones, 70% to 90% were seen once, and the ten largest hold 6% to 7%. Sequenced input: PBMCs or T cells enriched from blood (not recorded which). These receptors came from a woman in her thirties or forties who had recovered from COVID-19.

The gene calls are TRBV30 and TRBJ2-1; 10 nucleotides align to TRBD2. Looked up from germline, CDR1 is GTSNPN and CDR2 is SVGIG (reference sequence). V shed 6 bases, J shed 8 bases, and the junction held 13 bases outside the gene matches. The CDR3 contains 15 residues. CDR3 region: CACEGASGSMYEQFF. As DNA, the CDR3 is TGTGCCTGTGAGGGGGCTAGCGGGAGTATGTATGAGCAGTTCTTC.

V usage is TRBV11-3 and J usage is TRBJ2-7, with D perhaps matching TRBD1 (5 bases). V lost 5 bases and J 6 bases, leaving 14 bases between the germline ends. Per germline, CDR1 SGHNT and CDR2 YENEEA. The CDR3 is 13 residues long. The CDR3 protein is CASSPTTGAEQYF. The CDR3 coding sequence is TGTGCCAGCAGCCCTACAACAGGCGCCGAGCAGTACTTC.

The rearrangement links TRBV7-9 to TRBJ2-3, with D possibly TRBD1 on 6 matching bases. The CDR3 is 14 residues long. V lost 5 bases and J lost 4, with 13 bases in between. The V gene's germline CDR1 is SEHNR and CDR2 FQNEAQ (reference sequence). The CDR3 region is CASSAYRAPDTQYF. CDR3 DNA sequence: TGTGCCAGCAGCGCCTACAGGGCCCCAGATACGCAGTATTTT.

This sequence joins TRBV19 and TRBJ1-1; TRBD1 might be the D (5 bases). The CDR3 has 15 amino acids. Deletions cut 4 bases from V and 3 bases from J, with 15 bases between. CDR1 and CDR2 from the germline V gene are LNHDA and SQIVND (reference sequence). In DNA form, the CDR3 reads TGTGCCAGTAGTAGATGGAAGGGAGGGGACACTGAAGCTTTCTTT. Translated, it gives CASSRWKGGDTEAFF. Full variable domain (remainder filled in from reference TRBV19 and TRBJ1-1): DGGITQSPKYLFRKEGQNVTLSCEQNLNHDAMYWYRQDPGQGLRLIYYSQIVNDFQKGDIAEGYSVSREKKESFPLTVTSAQKNPTAFYLCASSRWKGGDTEAFFGQGTRLTVV.

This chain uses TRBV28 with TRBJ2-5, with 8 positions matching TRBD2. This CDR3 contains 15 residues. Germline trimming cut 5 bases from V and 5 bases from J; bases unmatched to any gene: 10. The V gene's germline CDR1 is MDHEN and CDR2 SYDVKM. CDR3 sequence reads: CASSANSLAEETQYF. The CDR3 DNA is TGTGCCAGCAGTGCTAACTCACTAGCGGAGGAGACCCAGTACTTC.

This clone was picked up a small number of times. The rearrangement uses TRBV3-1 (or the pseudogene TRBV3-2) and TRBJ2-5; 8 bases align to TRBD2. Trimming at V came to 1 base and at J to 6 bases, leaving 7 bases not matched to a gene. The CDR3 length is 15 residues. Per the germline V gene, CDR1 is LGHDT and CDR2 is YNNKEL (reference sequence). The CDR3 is CASSQAGGDGKTQYF. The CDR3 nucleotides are TGTGCCAGCAGCCAAGCGGGGGGGGACGGGAAGACCCAGTACTTC.

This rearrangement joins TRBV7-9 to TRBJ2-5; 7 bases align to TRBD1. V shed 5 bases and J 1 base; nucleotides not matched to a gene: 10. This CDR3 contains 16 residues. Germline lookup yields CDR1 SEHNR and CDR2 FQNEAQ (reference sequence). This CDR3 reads CASSPQKQGIQETQYF. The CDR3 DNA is TGTGCCAGCAGCCCACAAAAACAGGGGATCCAAGAGACCCAGTACTTC. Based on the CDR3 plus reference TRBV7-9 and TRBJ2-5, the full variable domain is DTGVSQNPRHKITKRGQNVTFRCDPISEHNRLYWYRQTLGQGPEFLTYFQNEAQLEKSRLLSDRFSAERPKGSFSTLEIQRTEQGDSAMYLCASSPQKQGIQETQYFGPGTRLLVL.

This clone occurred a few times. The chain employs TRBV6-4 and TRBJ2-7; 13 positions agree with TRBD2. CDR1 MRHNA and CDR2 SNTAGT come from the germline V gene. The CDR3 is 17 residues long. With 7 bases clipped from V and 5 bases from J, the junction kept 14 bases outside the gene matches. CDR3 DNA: TGTGCCAGCACCGCCCGGACGGGACTAGCGGGAACTGACGAGCAGTACTTC. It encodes CASTARTGLAGTDEQYF.

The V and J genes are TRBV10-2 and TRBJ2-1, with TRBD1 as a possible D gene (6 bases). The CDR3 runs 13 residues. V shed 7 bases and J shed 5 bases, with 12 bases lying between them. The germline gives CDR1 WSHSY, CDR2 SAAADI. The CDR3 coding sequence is TGCGCCAGCAACGACAGGAGAGACAATGAGCAGTTCTTC. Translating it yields CASNDRRDNEQFF.

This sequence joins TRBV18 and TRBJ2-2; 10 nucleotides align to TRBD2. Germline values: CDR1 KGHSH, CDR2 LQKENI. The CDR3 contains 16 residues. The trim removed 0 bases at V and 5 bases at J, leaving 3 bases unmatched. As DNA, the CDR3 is TGTGCCAGCTCACCACCGTCGACTAGCGGGACCGGGGAGCTGTTTTTT. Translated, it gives CASSPPSTSGTGELFF.

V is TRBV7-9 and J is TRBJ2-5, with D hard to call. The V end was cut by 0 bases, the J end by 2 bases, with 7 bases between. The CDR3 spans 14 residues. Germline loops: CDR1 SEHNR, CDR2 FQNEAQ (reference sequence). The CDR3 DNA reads TGTGCCAGCAGCTTAGCTGGCGGTCAAGAGACCCAGTACTTC. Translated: CASSLAGGQETQYF.

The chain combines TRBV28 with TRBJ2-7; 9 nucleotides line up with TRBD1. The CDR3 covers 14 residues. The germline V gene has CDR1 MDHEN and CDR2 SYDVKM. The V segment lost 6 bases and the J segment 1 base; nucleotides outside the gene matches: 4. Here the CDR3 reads CASRPQGASYEQYF. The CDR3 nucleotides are TGTGCCAGCAGACCACAGGGGGCGTCCTACGAGCAGTACTTC.

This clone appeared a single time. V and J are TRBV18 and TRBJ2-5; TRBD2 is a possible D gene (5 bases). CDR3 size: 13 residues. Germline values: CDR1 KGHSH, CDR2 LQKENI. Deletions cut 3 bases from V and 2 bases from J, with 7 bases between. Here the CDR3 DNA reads TGTGCCAGCTCACCCCGGGATCAAGAGACCCAGTACTTC. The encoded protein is CASSPRDQETQYF.

The DNA of the CDR3 is TGTGCCAGTAGTATAGCGGGAGGGGACAATGAGCAGTTCTTC. It encodes CASSIAGGDNEQFF. This chain links TRBV19 with TRBJ2-1, with 8 positions matching TRBD2. The CDR3 extends over 14 amino acids. Germline trimming cut 1 base from V and 5 bases from J; bases unmatched to any gene: 1. CDR1 is LNHDA and CDR2 is SQIVND in the germline V gene (reference sequence).

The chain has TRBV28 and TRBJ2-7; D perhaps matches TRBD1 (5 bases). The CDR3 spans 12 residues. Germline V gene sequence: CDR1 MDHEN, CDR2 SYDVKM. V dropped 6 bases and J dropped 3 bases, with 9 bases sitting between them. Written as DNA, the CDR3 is TGTGCCAGCAGCCGACAGTACTACGAGCAGTACTTC. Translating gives CASSRQYYEQYF.

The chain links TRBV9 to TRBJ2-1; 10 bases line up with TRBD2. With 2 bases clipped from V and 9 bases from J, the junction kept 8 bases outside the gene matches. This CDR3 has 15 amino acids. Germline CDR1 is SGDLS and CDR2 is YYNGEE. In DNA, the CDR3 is TGTGCCAGCAGCGTTGGGCTAGCGGGAGTCGGTGAGCAGTTCTTC. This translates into CASSVGLAGVGEQFF.

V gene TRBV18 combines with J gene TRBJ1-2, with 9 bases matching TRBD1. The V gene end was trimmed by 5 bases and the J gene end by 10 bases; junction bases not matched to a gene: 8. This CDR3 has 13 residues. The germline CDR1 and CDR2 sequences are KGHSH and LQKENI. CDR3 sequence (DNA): TGTGCCAGCTCAACCGGGACAGGGCCGGACTACACCTTC. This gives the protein CASSTGTGPDYTF.

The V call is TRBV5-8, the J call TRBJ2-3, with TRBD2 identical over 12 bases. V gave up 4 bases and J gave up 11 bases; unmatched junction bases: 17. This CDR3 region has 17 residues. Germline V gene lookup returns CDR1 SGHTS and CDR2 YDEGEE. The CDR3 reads CASSPPGLAGPGQVQYF. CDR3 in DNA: TGTGCCAGCAGCCCCCCCGGACTAGCGGGACCGGGACAGGTGCAGTATTTT. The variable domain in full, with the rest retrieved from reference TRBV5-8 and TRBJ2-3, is EAGVTQSPTHLIKTRGQQATLRCSPISGHTSVYWYQQALGLGLQFLLWYDEGEERNRGNFPPRFSGRQFPNYSSELNVNALELEDSALYLCASSPPGLAGPGQVQYFGPGTRLTVL.